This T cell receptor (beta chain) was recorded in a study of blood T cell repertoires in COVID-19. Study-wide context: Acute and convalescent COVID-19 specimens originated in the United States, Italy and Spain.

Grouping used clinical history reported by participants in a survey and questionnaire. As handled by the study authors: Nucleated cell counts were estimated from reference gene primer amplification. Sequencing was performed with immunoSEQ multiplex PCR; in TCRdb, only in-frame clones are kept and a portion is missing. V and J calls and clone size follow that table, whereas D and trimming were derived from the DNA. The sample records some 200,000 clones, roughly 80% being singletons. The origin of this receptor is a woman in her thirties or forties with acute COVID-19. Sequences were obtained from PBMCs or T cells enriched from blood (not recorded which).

CDR3 DNA: TGTGCCAGCAGTTTCGGCGGCGGGGGTGAGCAGTTCTTC. Translation: CASSFGGGGEQFF. The chain employs TRBV28 and TRBJ2-1; 7 nucleotides line up with TRBD2. Germline V gene data show CDR1 as MDHEN and CDR2 as SYDVKM. The ends lost 3 bases at V and 9 bases at J; junction bases unmatched: 5. The length of the CDR3 is 13 residues.